The next 2 T cell receptor beta chains were all read from a single sample in a study of persistence of HIV-infected CD4 T cells. Stimulation used 8.5 to 10 ug/mL lysate from CMV-infected fibroblasts. Sorting of responding CD4+ T cells relied on upregulated CD40 ligand together with CD69. The libraries were made with immunoSEQ version 4 in survey mode. Assay used: immunoSEQ multiplex PCR; TCRdb lists only in-frame clones, some missing. The repertoire holds approximately 13,000 clones, with over 60% as singletons. For these TCRs, the target antigens are not known. Material: CD4+ T cells sorted from PBMCs after 18-hour stimulation, obtained from a patient who received antiretroviral therapy. These receptors were obtained from an adult man with HIV who was CMV-seropositive.

This clone was observed a handful of times. The V call is TRBV6-6, the J call TRBJ1-1; 9 bases line up with TRBD1. CDR3 length equals 14 residues. V dropped 6 bases and J dropped 1; count of bases not matched to a gene: 3. From germline, CDR1 is MNHNY and CDR2 SVGAGI (reference sequence). The CDR3 region is CASSYRGPNTEAFF. CDR3 DNA: TGTGCCAGCAGCTACAGGGGGCCGAACACTGAAGCTTTCTTT.

The rearrangement joins TRBV5-8 to TRBJ2-7; 10 nucleotides line up with TRBD2. The CDR3 covers 14 residues. Looked up from germline, CDR1 is SGHTS and CDR2 is YDEGEE. Trimming took 7 bases from V and 6 from J; bases not matched to a gene: 10. The CDR3 sequence: CASSVKAGGLEQYF. CDR3 nucleotide sequence: TGTGCCAGCTCCGTGAAAGCGGGGGGGCTCGAGCAGTACTTC.